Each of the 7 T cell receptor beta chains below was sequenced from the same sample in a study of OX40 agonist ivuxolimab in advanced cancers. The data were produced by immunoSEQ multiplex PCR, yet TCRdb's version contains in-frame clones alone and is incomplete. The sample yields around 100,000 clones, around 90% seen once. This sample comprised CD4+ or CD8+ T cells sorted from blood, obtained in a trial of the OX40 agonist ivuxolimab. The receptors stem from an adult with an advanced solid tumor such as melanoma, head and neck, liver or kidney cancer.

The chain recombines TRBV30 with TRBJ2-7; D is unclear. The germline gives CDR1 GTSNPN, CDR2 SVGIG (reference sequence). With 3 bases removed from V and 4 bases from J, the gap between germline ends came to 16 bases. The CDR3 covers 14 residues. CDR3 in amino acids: CAWRPYMTTYEQYF. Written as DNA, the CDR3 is TGTGCCTGGAGGCCCTACATGACGACTTACGAGCAGTACTTC.

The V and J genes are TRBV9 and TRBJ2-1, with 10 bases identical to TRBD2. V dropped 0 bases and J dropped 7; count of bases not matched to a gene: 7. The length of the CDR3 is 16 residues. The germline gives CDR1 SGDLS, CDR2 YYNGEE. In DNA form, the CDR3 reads TGTGCCAGCAGCGTAGGGGGGACTAGCGACTTAAATGAGCAGTTCTTC. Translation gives CASSVGGTSDLNEQFF.

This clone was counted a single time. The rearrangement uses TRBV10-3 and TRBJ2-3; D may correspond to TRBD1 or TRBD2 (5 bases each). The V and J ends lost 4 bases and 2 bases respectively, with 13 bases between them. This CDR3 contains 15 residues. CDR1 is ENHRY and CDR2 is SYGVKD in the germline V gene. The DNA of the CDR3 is TGTGCCATCAGTGGAGGGCAGGGCGCCACAGATACGCAGTATTTT. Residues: CAISGGQGATDTQYF.

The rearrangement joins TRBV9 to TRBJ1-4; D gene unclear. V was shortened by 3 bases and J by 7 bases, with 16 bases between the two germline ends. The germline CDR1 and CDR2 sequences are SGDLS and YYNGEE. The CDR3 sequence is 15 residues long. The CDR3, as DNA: TGTGCCAGCAGCGCTTCGGAGAGCTGGAGTGAAAAACTGTTTTTT. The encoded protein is CASSASESWSEKLFF.

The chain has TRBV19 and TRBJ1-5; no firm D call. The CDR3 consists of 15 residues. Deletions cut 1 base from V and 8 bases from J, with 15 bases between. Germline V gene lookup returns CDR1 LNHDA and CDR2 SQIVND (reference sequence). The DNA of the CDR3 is TGTGCCAGTAGTATAGTCGGTGGGGAGAAGGAGCCCCAGCATTTT. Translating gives CASSIVGGEKEPQHF. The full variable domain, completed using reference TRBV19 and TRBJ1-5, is DGGITQSPKYLFRKEGQNVTLSCEQNLNHDAMYWYRQDPGQGLRLIYYSQIVNDFQKGDIAEGYSVSREKKESFPLTVTSAQKNPTAFYLCASSIVGGEKEPQHFGDGTRLSIL.

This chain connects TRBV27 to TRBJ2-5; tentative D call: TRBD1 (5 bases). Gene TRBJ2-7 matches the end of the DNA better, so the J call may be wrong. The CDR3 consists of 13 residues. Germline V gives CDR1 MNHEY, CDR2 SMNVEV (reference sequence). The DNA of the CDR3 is TGTGCCAGCTCTTTAGACAGAAACTACGAGCAGTACTTC. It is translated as CASSLDRNYEQYF.

CDR3 coding DNA: TGCGCCAGCAGCTTGGGACTAGCGGGATCCTACGAGCAGTACTTC. It yields the protein CASSLGLAGSYEQYF. This chain joins TRBV5-1 and TRBJ2-7, with TRBD2 matching over 11 bases. V shed 0 bases and J 1 base; nucleotides not matched to a gene: 0. The CDR3 loop spans 15 amino acids. Germline V gene lookup returns CDR1 SGHRS and CDR2 YFSETQ.